This passage covers 14 T cell receptor beta chains from one sample sequenced in a study of OX40 agonist ivuxolimab in advanced cancers. Using immunoSEQ multiplex PCR, the repertoire was profiled, and TCRdb retains in-frame clones only, with some absent. Here the sample spans almost 15,000 clones, about 80% being singletons. This sample comprised CD4+ or CD8+ T cells sorted from blood, obtained in a trial of the OX40 agonist ivuxolimab. The receptors were gathered from an adult with an advanced solid tumor such as melanoma, head and neck, liver or kidney cancer.

The chain carries TRBV4-2 and TRBJ1-3; D is undetermined. The CDR3 contains 9 residues. CDR1 is LGHNA and CDR2 is YNFKEQ in the germline V gene. V lost 2 bases, J lost 13 bases, and 3 bases lay in between. The CDR3 loop is CASSQSIYF. CDR3 DNA: TGTGCCAGCAGCCAAAGTATATATTTT.

V is TRBV7-3 and J is TRBJ2-7; D is unresolved. This CDR3 region has 16 residues. The germline gives CDR1 SGHTA, CDR2 FQGTGA. Trimming removed 5 bases at V and 2 bases at J, with 19 bases between. The CDR3: CASSPTVMSGPYEQYF. CDR3 in DNA: TGTGCCAGCAGCCCAACGGTAATGTCGGGTCCCTACGAGCAGTACTTC.

This clone was seen only a few times. The chain's CDR3 is CASGWTGNSYEQYF. Written as DNA, the CDR3 is TGTGCCAGCGGCTGGACAGGGAATTCCTACGAGCAGTACTTC. V and J are TRBV6-1 and TRBJ2-7; TRBD1 matches at 8 bases. Per germline, CDR1 MNHNS and CDR2 SASEGT. The CDR3 runs to 14 residues. Trimming took 8 bases from V and 1 from J; bases not matched to a gene: 7.

The chain is built from TRBV5-6 and TRBJ1-1, with TRBD1 matching 7 bases. The germline V gene encodes CDR1 SGHDT and CDR2 YYEEEE. The CDR3 runs to 15 residues. V lost 7 bases, J lost 0 bases, and 9 bases stayed unmatched. CDR3 in amino acids: CASWETGLMNTEAFF. As DNA, the CDR3 is TGTGCCAGCTGGGAGACAGGGCTGATGAACACTGAAGCTTTCTTT.

The chain combines TRBV6-5 with TRBJ2-5; TRBD1 matches 9 bases. The J call may be in error: the DNA end matches TRBJ2-7 better. The CDR3 has 14 residues. In germline, CDR1 is MNHEY, CDR2 SVGAGI. The chain's CDR3 is CASTTGTGLGEQYF. Written as DNA, the CDR3 is TGTGCCAGCACCACCGGGACAGGGCTCGGCGAGCAGTACTTC.

This clone was seen only a few times. The rearrangement links TRBV11-1 to TRBJ2-1; the match to TRBD2 covers 10 bases. Germline V gene sequence: CDR1 SGHAT, CDR2 FQDESV (reference sequence). After removal of 2 bases from V and 4 bases from J, the junction contained 2 bases not matched to a gene. CDR3 length equals 15 residues. CDR3 loop: CASSLSSGGYNEQFF. The CDR3 nucleotides read TGTGCCAGCAGCTTATCTAGCGGGGGTTACAATGAGCAGTTCTTC. The full variable domain, with the rest looked up from reference TRBV11-1 and TRBJ2-1, is EAEVAQSPRYKITEKSQAVAFWCDPISGHATLYWYRQILGQGPELLVQFQDESVVDDSQLPKDRFSAERLKGVDSTLKIQPAELGDSAMYLCASSLSSGGYNEQFFGPGTRLTVL.

This clone occurred a few times. The gene calls are TRBV29-1 and TRBJ1-2, with TRBD1 identical over 7 bases. Germline V gene sequence: CDR1 SQVTM, CDR2 ANQGSEA. Trimming cost V 4 bases and J 8 bases; bases outside gene matches: 13. This CDR3 region has 14 residues. The CDR3 nucleotides are TGCAGCGTTGGGGCAGGGGGTGACCTTATGGGCTACACCTTC. This gives the protein CSVGAGGDLMGYTF.

The chain employs TRBV5-4 and TRBJ1-2; the D gene is possibly TRBD1 (5 bases). The V end was cut by 6 bases, the J end by 4 bases, with 19 bases between. The CDR3 covers 15 residues. Germline-derived CDR1 and CDR2 are SGHNT and YYREEE (reference sequence). CDR3 loop: CASKHRDPEAYGYTF. The CDR3 DNA follows: TGTGCCAGCAAACACCGGGACCCAGAGGCCTATGGCTACACCTTC.

The V and J genes are TRBV7-8 and TRBJ2-2, with a possible D match to TRBD1 (6 bases). Germline lookup yields CDR1 SGHVS and CDR2 FQNEAQ. With 3 bases removed from V and 1 base from J, the gap between germline ends came to 6 bases. The CDR3 runs 14 residues. The DNA for the CDR3 is TGTGCCAGCAGCTTGGACAGGAACACCGGGGAGCTGTTTTTT. Translation: CASSLDRNTGELFF.

The chain joins TRBV18 to TRBJ2-7; unclear D gene. Trimming cost V 6 bases and J 7 bases, with 16 bases left between them. CDR3 length: 13 amino acids. The germline gives CDR1 KGHSH, CDR2 LQKENI. The CDR3 bases are TGTGCCAGCTCGGGGATAAGAGGAGAAGAGCAGTACTTC. Protein product: CASSGIRGEEQYF.

In DNA form, the CDR3 reads TGCGCCAGCAGCTCGCCACAGGGGTCCCCGATCTCTGGGGCCAACGTCCTGACTTTC. It translates to CASSSPQGSPISGANVLTF. The gene calls are TRBV5-1 and TRBJ2-6; 7 nucleotides match TRBD1. Germline values: CDR1 SGHRS, CDR2 YFSETQ. V was pared by 3 bases and J by 0 bases, with 12 bases of the junction left unmatched. The CDR3 runs 19 residues.

The V gene is TRBV11-2, the J gene TRBJ1-4, with unresolved D. V lost 5 bases to trimming and J lost 8 bases, with 9 bases between them. Germline V gene lookup returns CDR1 SGHAT and CDR2 FQNNGV. The CDR3 is 12 amino acids. In DNA, the CDR3 is TGTGCCAGCAGCCGCTGGAGCGAAAAACTGTTTTTT. Protein: CASSRWSEKLFF.

The gene calls are TRBV4-3 and TRBJ2-2, with a weak D call TRBD1 (7 bases). CDR1 is LGHNA, CDR2 YSLEER, per germline. Trimming removed 4 bases from V and 3 bases from J, with 15 bases in between. There are 16 residues in the CDR3. The CDR3: CASSPGGGPDTGELFF. The CDR3 bases are TGCGCCAGCAGCCCAGGAGGGGGCCCGGACACCGGGGAGCTGTTTTTT.

This sequence joins TRBV4-1 and TRBJ2-5; TRBD1 matches at 9 bases. Judging by the DNA end, TRBJ2-7 fits better; the J call may be wrong. The length of the CDR3 is 15 residues. From germline, CDR1 is MGHRA and CDR2 YSYEKL. CDR3: CASSRGTGSPYEQYF. CDR3 nucleotides: TGCGCCAGCAGCCGAGGGACAGGGAGTCCCTACGAGCAGTACTTC.